Below, 9 T cell receptor beta chains from the same sample are listed, as sequenced in a study of low-dose radiotherapy and immunotherapy resistance in tumors. TRAV- and TRBV-specific primers were used for first-strand cDNA, which covered alpha and beta chains. TCR amplification involved about 18 PCR cycles with a constant-region primer and V-primer adapter. TCRdb itself ran the reads through MiXCR, one entry per CDR3 protein. Among about 14,000 distinct CDR3 sequences, 40% to 60% were seen once, and the ten largest hold roughly 3.5%. The receptor set was obtained from a human donor with advanced metastatic prostate, ovarian, gallbladder or colorectal cancer (not recorded which). This table probably holds off-target reads from a library built for another chain.

This chain joins TRBV5-4 and TRBJ2-5, with no clear D. CDR3 length: 15 residues. Germline-derived CDR1 and CDR2 are SGHNT and YYREEE (reference sequence). Trimming shortened V by 0 bases and J by 5 bases, and 14 bases separated the two germline ends. The CDR3 region is CASSLAGRLDETQYF. CDR3 in DNA: TGTGCCAGCAGCTTGGCGGGTAGGCTAGATGAGACCCAGTACTTC.

The gene calls are TRBV20-1 and TRBJ2-1; TRBD2 is a possible D gene (6 bases). V was trimmed by 0 bases and J by 6 bases, leaving 15 bases between them. CDR1 and CDR2 from the germline V gene are DFQATT and SNEGSKA (reference sequence). CDR3 length: 15 residues. The CDR3 region is CSARESGTPSNEQFF. The CDR3 DNA reads TGCAGTGCTAGAGAAAGTGGGACTCCCTCCAATGAGCAGTTCTTC.

This clonotype has just a few counts. The chain carries TRBV28 and TRBJ2-1; 8 nucleotides align to TRBD2. The CDR3 extends over 13 amino acids. Germline V gives CDR1 MDHEN, CDR2 SYDVKM. The ends lost 10 bases at V and 6 bases at J; junction bases unmatched: 8. The DNA of the CDR3 is TGTGCCATCCTACTAGCGGACTTCAATGAGCAGTTCTTC. Translation: CAILLADFNEQFF.

This clonotype was counted only a few times. The chain recombines TRBV6-1 with TRBJ1-6, with 7 bases matching TRBD1. In germline, CDR1 is MNHNS, CDR2 SASEGT. This CDR3 is 17 amino acids long. With V trimmed by 7 bases and J by 0 bases, 9 bases remained unmatched. As DNA, the CDR3 is TGTGCCAGCATTAAGGACAGGAAAAGCTCCTATAATTCACCCCTCCACTTT. Amino acids: CASIKDRKSSYNSPLHF.

This clonotype was counted between two and nine times. V gene TRBV7-2 combines with J gene TRBJ2-3; D is unclear. Deletions cut 3 bases from V and 5 bases from J, with 6 bases between. The CDR3 totals 12 residues. Looked up from germline, CDR1 is SGHTA and CDR2 is FQGNSA. The CDR3 nucleotides read TGTGCCAGCAGCTTTGTCTTAGATACGCAGTATTTT. Its translation is CASSFVLDTQYF.

The rearrangement links TRBV12-3 or TRBV12-4 to TRBJ1-6; D is unclear. V lost 2 bases and J lost 7, with 12 bases in between. The CDR3 contains 15 residues. CDR3 sequence: CASSLQVLENSPLHF. As DNA, the CDR3 is TGTGCCAGCAGTTTACAGGTCCTCGAGAATTCACCCCTCCACTTT.

This chain links TRBV18 with TRBJ2-7; the match to TRBD2 covers 8 bases. Unmatched junction bases numbered 14, after V lost 8 bases and J lost 5 bases. This CDR3 spans 15 amino acids. Germline assignment: CDR1 KGHSH and CDR2 LQKENI. CDR3 coding DNA: TGTGCCAGCGCCCCACTAGGCGGGGGGCAAGACGAGCAGTACTTC. It codes for CASAPLGGGQDEQYF.

The sample holds a few counts of this clonotype. This chain uses TRBV12-3 or TRBV12-4 with TRBJ1-4, with a tentative D call TRBD1 (6 bases). V lost 1 base, J lost 7 bases, and 13 bases lay in between. The CDR3 length is 15 residues. The DNA of the CDR3 is TGTGCCAGCAGTTTAGGGGCCAGGGGAGGTGAAAAACTGTTTTTT. Protein product: CASSLGARGGEKLFF.

The chain couples TRBV2 to TRBJ2-7; D could derive from TRBD1 or TRBD2 (5 bases each). V was cut by 8 bases and J by 0 bases, with 8 bases left in between. Germline CDR1 is SNHLY and CDR2 is FYNNEI. This CDR3 has 12 residues. Here the CDR3 reads CASAGTSYEQYF. The CDR3 DNA sequence: TGTGCCAGCGCTGGGACCTCCTACGAGCAGTACTTC.